The clone carrying this T cell receptor beta chain turned up a few times. V was clipped by 5 bases and J by 7 bases; unmatched bases: 17. CDR1 is SGHVS and CDR2 is FNYEAQ in the germline V gene. The CDR3 covers 17 residues. These data originate in a study of T cell changes during pregnancy in multiple sclerosis. Measured with immunoSEQ multiplex PCR; TCRdb has only the in-frame clones, and not every one. This sample has around 57,000 clones; approximately 92% occur once, and the top ten carry about 0.18%. Sequenced material: CD4+ T cells from peripheral blood mononuclear cells, taken after pregnancy. This clonotype was sampled from a female donor in good health, enrolled as a control in a pregnancy study. The chain joins TRBV7-6 to TRBJ1-5; TRBD1 aligns across 7 bases. DNA for the CDR3: TGTGCCAGCAGCCGAGAGGGGGCCCTTCGGGGCCGCCAGCCCCAGCATTTT. This translates into CASSREGALRGRQPQHF. The whole variable domain, filled in from reference TRBV7-6 and TRBJ1-5, reads GAGVSQSPRYKVTKRGQDVALRCDPISGHVSLYWYRQALGQGPEFLTYFNYEAQQDKSGLPNDRFSAERPEGSISTLTIQRTEQRDSAMYRCASSREGALRGRQPQHFGDGTRLSIL.